The 15 T cell receptor beta chains in this list originate from one sample, sequenced in a study of T cell repertoires and HLA-DP antigens. What these receptors recognize is not known. Produced via immunoSEQ multiplex PCR; TCRdb's table is partial and in-frame only. The table shows about 110,000 clones, with roughly 92% occurring only once. Sequenced: CD4+ T cells from PBMCs. All receptors derive from a young woman in good health and CMV-seronegative.

The chain carries TRBV6-1 and TRBJ2-2; D possibly corresponds to TRBD1 (5 bases). V lost 2 bases to trimming and J lost 8 bases, with 15 bases between them. The germline V gene has CDR1 MNHNS and CDR2 SASEGT. The CDR3 is 15 residues long. The CDR3 bases are TGTGCCAGCAGTGAAAACAGGCCGTGGGCGGGGGAGCTGTTTTTT. Translating it yields CASSENRPWAGELFF.

The count of this clone is one. The V and J genes are TRBV27 and TRBJ2-1, with 12 bases fitting TRBD2. V lost 6 bases, J lost 0 bases, and 6 bases stayed unmatched. The germline V gene has CDR1 MNHEY and CDR2 SMNVEV (reference sequence). This CDR3 has 17 residues. The CDR3 DNA follows: TGTGCCAGCAGGGGACTAGCGGGCAAAGTCTCCTACAATGAGCAGTTCTTC. Translation: CASRGLAGKVSYNEQFF.

This chain joins TRBV5-1 and TRBJ1-1; 9 bases are a match to TRBD1. Looked up from germline, CDR1 is SGHRS and CDR2 is YFSETQ. The junction had 14 bases not matched to a gene; V was cut back by 0 bases and J by 5 bases. This CDR3 has 18 amino acids. As DNA, the CDR3 is TGCGCCAGCAGCTTGGGTACCGTCTCGACAGGGGGTGGGACTGAAGCTTTCTTT. This encodes CASSLGTVSTGGGTEAFF.

This clone appeared once. The chain couples TRBV6-6 to TRBJ1-5; D remains unclear. Trimming pared 3 bases from V and 2 bases from J, leaving 14 bases between. The CDR3 has 16 amino acids. Germline lookup yields CDR1 MNHNY and CDR2 SVGAGI (reference sequence). CDR3: CASSYSKGSGNQPQHF. DNA of the CDR3: TGTGCCAGCAGTTATAGTAAAGGGAGTGGCAATCAGCCCCAGCATTTT.

Turning to this clone: A junction end diverges from the germline sequence, so it may reflect a read error. The chain has TRBV29-1 and TRBJ2-1; 16 nucleotides line up with TRBD2. Germline assignment: CDR1 SQVTM and CDR2 ANQGSEA. This CDR3 contains 14 residues. The CDR3 DNA follows: TGCAGCGCTGGGACTAGCGGGGGGGTCTCTAAAGTTGTCTTC. The encoded protein is CSAGTSGGVSKVVF.

The chain's CDR3 is CASSVGPVNTEAFF. The CDR3 DNA is TGTGCCAGCAGCGTAGGGCCAGTGAACACTGAAGCTTTCTTT. The gene calls are TRBV9 and TRBJ1-1; D remains ambiguous. This CDR3 is 14 amino acids long. Germline loops: CDR1 SGDLS, CDR2 YYNGEE. Trimming took 0 bases from V and 0 from J, leaving 6 bases between them.

In its sample, this clone was seen once. V usage is TRBV25-1 and J usage is TRBJ2-2; D is unclear. Germline-derived CDR1 and CDR2 are MGHDK and SYGVNS. CDR3 length: 13 amino acids. Between the trimmed V and J ends, which lost 7 bases and 7 bases, there was a span of 13 bases. The CDR3 nucleotides are TGTGCCAGCACCACCCATGATTTCGGGGAGCTGTTTTTT. Translating gives CASTTHDFGELFF.

V and J are TRBV10-3 and TRBJ2-7; TRBD1 is a possible D gene (6 bases). This CDR3 spans 15 amino acids. Trimming removed 6 bases from V and 0 bases from J, with 15 bases in between. Germline V lookup: CDR1 ENHRY, CDR2 SYGVKD. DNA for the CDR3: TGTGCCATCAGGGGGACACCCTCTAGCTCCTACGAGCAGTACGTC. Translated: CAIRGTPSSSYEQYV.

J is TRBJ1-2 and V is TRBV19; TRBD1 matches at 9 bases. This CDR3 has 13 amino acids. V shed 3 bases, J shed 7 bases, and the junction held 3 bases outside the gene matches. Germline values: CDR1 LNHDA, CDR2 SQIVND (reference sequence). CDR3 amino acids: CASSIGQGSGYTF. The DNA of the CDR3 is TGTGCCAGTAGTATCGGACAGGGGAGTGGCTACACCTTC.

This clone was picked up one time. The gene calls are TRBV5-6 and TRBJ1-2, with a tentative D call TRBD1 (5 bases). V lost 3 bases, J lost 9 bases, and 18 bases lay in between. The CDR3 length is 14 residues. Germline lookup yields CDR1 SGHDT and CDR2 YYEEEE. DNA for the CDR3: TGTGCCAGCAGCTCGGGTCGACCGCCAGGGAGCTACACCTTC. Its protein product is CASSSGRPPGSYTF.

This clone was found a few times. The rearrangement joins TRBV6-1 to TRBJ2-5; a possible D gene is TRBD1 (5 bases). This CDR3 comprises 15 residues. V was pared by 1 base and J by 5 bases, with 14 bases between. Germline assignment: CDR1 MNHNS and CDR2 SASEGT. The CDR3 coding sequence is TGTGCCAGCAGTGAAGTCGGACACGCCGGGGAGACCCAGTACTTC. It codes for CASSEVGHAGETQYF.

This chain links TRBV6-1 with TRBJ2-1; TRBD1 matches 7 bases. The CDR3 covers 16 residues. Trimming at V came to 4 bases and at J to 9 bases, leaving 15 bases not matched to a gene. The germline gives CDR1 MNHNS, CDR2 SASEGT. The CDR3 DNA reads TGTGCCAGCAGTGGCCGGGACAGCAGGTCCTGGGGTGAGCAGTTCTTC. Translation gives CASSGRDSRSWGEQFF.

The V gene is TRBV5-1, the J gene TRBJ2-7; 8 bases are shared with TRBD1. V was pared by 1 base and J by 5 bases, with 8 bases of the junction left unmatched. This CDR3 is built from 15 residues. The germline V gene has CDR1 SGHRS and CDR2 YFSETQ. The CDR3 bases are TGCGCCAGCAGCTTGTTTCAGGGGGCGACGAACGAGCAGTACTTC. This gives the protein CASSLFQGATNEQYF.

The chain links TRBV9 to TRBJ2-1; no firm D call. This CDR3 comprises 13 residues. V lost 0 bases and J lost 5, with 6 bases in between. Germline CDR1 and CDR2: SGDLS and YYNGEE. The CDR3 loop is CASSVVPNNEQFF. DNA for the CDR3: TGTGCCAGCAGCGTAGTACCAAACAATGAGCAGTTCTTC.

This sequence joins TRBV5-1 and TRBJ1-2; 9 bases align to TRBD1. This CDR3 region has 14 residues. Per germline, CDR1 SGHRS and CDR2 YFSETQ. V lost 2 bases and J lost 3; bases outside the gene matches: 2. The CDR3 DNA sequence: TGCGCCAGCAGCTTTCGGGACAGGGACTATGGCTACACCTTC. Translating gives CASSFRDRDYGYTF.